Listed here are 22 T cell receptor beta chains from one sample, sequenced in a study of T cell changes during pregnancy in multiple sclerosis. Profiling relied on immunoSEQ multiplex PCR, and the TCRdb table lists in-frame clones only, not all of them. The data hold approximately 30,000 clones, with over 85% observed a single time. The sequences come from CD8+ T cells from peripheral blood mononuclear cells, collected in the first trimester of pregnancy. The receptors shown here come from a female donor with multiple sclerosis, enrolled in a pregnancy study.

The V gene is TRBV7-2, the J gene TRBJ2-1; TRBD2 agrees at 8 bases. The CDR3 is 14 residues long. The J segment lost 8 bases and the V segment lost 5 bases, leaving 8 bases of the junction unmatched. The V gene's germline CDR1 is SGHTA and CDR2 FQGNSA. This CDR3 is CASSPGTSIHEQFF. In nucleotides, the CDR3 is TGTGCCAGCAGCCCCGGGACTAGTATTCATGAGCAGTTCTTC. Drawing the rest from reference TRBV7-2 and TRBJ2-1, the complete variable domain is GAGVSQSPSNKVTEKGKDVELRCDPISGHTALYWYRQSLGQGLEFLIYFQGNSAPDKSGLPSDRFSAERTGGSVSTLTIQRTQQEDSAVYLCASSPGTSIHEQFFGPGTRLTVL.

This chain connects TRBV11-3 to TRBJ2-1; TRBD1 is a possible D gene (5 bases). CDR3 length: 15 residues. Germline V lookup: CDR1 SGHNT, CDR2 YENEEA. V lost 4 bases and J lost 0, with 10 bases in between. The CDR3 sequence is CASSYWGSSYNEQFF. The CDR3 nucleotides read TGTGCCAGCAGCTACTGGGGCAGCTCCTACAATGAGCAGTTCTTC.

The chain has TRBV7-9 and TRBJ2-7; a weak D match, TRBD2 (6 bases). V gave up 8 bases and J gave up 3 bases, with 14 bases separating them. The CDR3 loop spans 13 amino acids. Germline CDR1 reads SEHNR; CDR2 reads FQNEAQ (reference sequence). CDR3: CASDTPGVYEQYF. CDR3 sequence (DNA): TGTGCCAGCGATACACCGGGGGTCTACGAGCAGTACTTC.

The chain uses TRBV6-1 and TRBJ2-7; D may be TRBD1 (6 bases). The germline V gene has CDR1 MNHNS and CDR2 SASEGT. The length of the CDR3 is 16 residues. The ends were cut back, 4 bases at V and 5 bases at J, with 21 bases in the middle. The CDR3 sequence is CASSAFRDKNIHEQYF. The CDR3, as DNA: TGTGCCAGCAGTGCGTTCCGGGACAAGAACATTCACGAGCAGTACTTC.

V is TRBV5-4 and J is TRBJ1-4, with 7 bases matching TRBD1. With V trimmed by 4 bases and J by 5 bases, 5 bases remained unmatched. CDR3 length equals 14 residues. Germline CDR1 and CDR2: SGHNT and YYREEE (reference sequence). The CDR3 here is CASSGRGSNEKLFF. The CDR3 region has the DNA TGTGCCAGCAGCGGCAGGGGGTCCAATGAAAAACTGTTTTTT.

Of note for this clone: This same CDR3 is encoded by further DNA sequences in the sample. The chain carries TRBV27 and TRBJ2-7, with a weak D call TRBD1 (5 bases). The CDR3 spans 13 residues. V was cut by 2 bases and J by 2 bases, with 7 bases left in between. The V gene's germline CDR1 is MNHEY and CDR2 SMNVEV (reference sequence). CDR3 sequence (DNA): TGTGCCAGCAGTTTAGGGGCGACCTACGAGCAGTACTTC. Translation: CASSLGATYEQYF.

This chain connects TRBV29-1 to TRBJ1-2; D is perhaps TRBD1 (6 bases). V dropped 4 bases and J dropped 8 bases, with 17 bases sitting between them. Per the germline V gene, CDR1 is SQVTM and CDR2 is ANQGSEA. There are 13 residues in the CDR3. The CDR3 DNA sequence: TGCAGCGTTGCACCGGCGGGGGCGGAGGGCTACACCTTC. Translating it yields CSVAPAGAEGYTF.

The chain joins TRBV5-4 to TRBJ1-4; possible D gene TRBD1, 6 bases. Trimming shortened V by 2 bases and J by 8 bases, and 10 bases separated the two germline ends. Germline CDR1 and CDR2: SGHNT and YYREEE (reference sequence). The CDR3 consists of 13 residues. CDR3 in DNA: TGTGCCAGCAGCTTTACAGGGCAGGAAAAACTGTTTTTT. Residues: CASSFTGQEKLFF.

This chain connects TRBV28 to TRBJ1-2, with 10 bases fitting TRBD1. Germline V gives CDR1 MDHEN, CDR2 SYDVKM. V lost 6 bases, J lost 3 bases, and 4 bases stayed unmatched. CDR3 length: 14 residues. CDR3 DNA: TGTGCCAGCAGACGGGACAGGGGATACTATGGCTACACCTTC. It specifies CASRRDRGYYGYTF.

The V call is TRBV28, the J call TRBJ1-5; 8 nucleotides agree with TRBD1. This CDR3 is built from 15 residues. The germline V gene has CDR1 MDHEN and CDR2 SYDVKM. V lost 6 bases, J lost 7 bases, and 11 bases stayed unmatched. CDR3 sequence (DNA): TGTGCCAGCAGCCCCCCCGGACAGGGAAGACAGCCCCAGCATTTT. Its protein product is CASSPPGQGRQPQHF.

The chain recombines TRBV19 with TRBJ1-5; TRBD1 is a possible D gene (6 bases). V was trimmed by 3 bases and J by 7 bases, leaving 13 bases between them. This CDR3 spans 14 amino acids. Looked up from germline, CDR1 is LNHDA and CDR2 is SQIVND (reference sequence). The CDR3 sequence: CASSIFEGGQPQHF. The DNA for the CDR3 is TGTGCCAGTAGTATCTTCGAGGGGGGGCAGCCCCAGCATTTT.

The V gene is TRBV6-1, the J gene TRBJ2-1; 7 bases fit TRBD1. J lost 8 bases, V lost 3 bases, and 7 bases had no gene match. Germline CDR1 and CDR2: MNHNS and SASEGT. There are 14 residues in the CDR3. The CDR3 DNA follows: TGTGCCAGCAGTGATCTGGGGACAGCATATGAGCAGTTCTTC. This encodes CASSDLGTAYEQFF.

V usage is TRBV13 and J usage is TRBJ2-1; 14 bases map to TRBD2. The V gene's germline CDR1 is PRHDT and CDR2 FYEKMQ (reference sequence). The CDR3 consists of 15 residues. V lost 5 bases to trimming and J lost 8 bases; unmatched junction nucleotides: 5. In DNA, the CDR3 is TGTGCCAGCAGCCCAGGGACTAGCGGGAGTTATGAGCAGTTCTTC. Its protein is CASSPGTSGSYEQFF.

The chain is built from TRBV13 and TRBJ2-1; 11 bases are a match to TRBD2. The germline gives CDR1 PRHDT, CDR2 FYEKMQ (reference sequence). Trimming at V came to 7 bases and at J to 7 bases, leaving 6 bases not matched to a gene. This CDR3 region has 14 residues. This chain's CDR3 is CASMLAGGINEQFF. CDR3 DNA: TGTGCCAGCATGCTAGCGGGAGGTATAAATGAGCAGTTCTTC. Filled out from reference TRBV13 and TRBJ2-1, the complete variable domain reads AAGVIQSPRHLIKEKRETATLKCYPIPRHDTVYWYQQGPGQDPQFLISFYEKMQSDKGSIPDRFSAQQFSDYHSELNMSSLELGDSALYFCASMLAGGINEQFFGPGTRLTVL.

The chain employs TRBV7-9 and TRBJ2-2, with D uncertain. The CDR3 extends over 12 amino acids. The V end was cut by 2 bases, the J end by 6 bases, with 4 bases between. CDR1 and CDR2 from the germline V gene are SEHNR and FQNEAQ (reference sequence). The CDR3 sequence is CASSLLPGELFF. The CDR3 region has the DNA TGTGCCAGCAGCTTACTCCCCGGGGAGCTGTTTTTT.

V is TRBV6-1 and J is TRBJ2-7; D is undetermined. The CDR3 spans 14 residues. The V and J ends lost 1 base and 3 bases respectively, with 10 bases between them. Germline V gene sequence: CDR1 MNHNS, CDR2 SASEGT. The CDR3 protein is CASSEVQNLYEQYF. For the CDR3, the DNA is TGTGCCAGCAGTGAAGTACAGAACCTCTACGAGCAGTACTTC.

This clone has only a few counts. The CDR3 loop is CASSQVDGVEQYF. The CDR3 region has the DNA TGTGCCAGCAGCCAAGTAGACGGGGTCGAGCAGTACTTC. The rearrangement links TRBV14 to TRBJ2-7; D is perhaps TRBD2 (5 bases). Germline V lookup: CDR1 SGHDN, CDR2 FVKESK. Trimming stripped 1 base from V and 6 bases from J, with 10 bases between. This CDR3 has 13 residues.

The chain combines TRBV30 with TRBJ2-7; a possible D gene is TRBD2 (5 bases). The germline gives CDR1 GTSNPN, CDR2 SVGIG (reference sequence). The CDR3 totals 15 residues. Trimming left V 1 base short and J 2 bases short, with 15 bases between. CDR3 bases: TGTGCCTGGAGTGAGTCTCTAGAACTAGCCTACGAGCAGTACTTC. Translation gives CAWSESLELAYEQYF.

The rearrangement joins TRBV4-3 to TRBJ2-6, with 11 nucleotides matching TRBD1. J was trimmed by 1 base and V by 0 bases; bases with no gene match: 11. Germline lookup yields CDR1 LGHNA and CDR2 YSLEER. This CDR3 is 21 amino acids long. CDR3: CASSQEWVDRGRASGANVLTF. CDR3 DNA: TGCGCCAGCAGCCAAGAATGGGTGGACAGGGGGCGGGCGTCTGGGGCCAACGTCCTGACTTTC.

The chain links TRBV19 to TRBJ1-1; no clear D gene. Trimming took 0 bases from V and 7 from J, leaving 9 bases between them. CDR3 size: 13 residues. Germline V gives CDR1 LNHDA, CDR2 SQIVND (reference sequence). The CDR3 is CASSIDTAGEAFF. DNA of the CDR3: TGTGCCAGTAGTATAGATACGGCAGGTGAAGCTTTCTTT.

This clone was seen only once. The genes are TRBV12-5 and TRBJ1-2, with TRBD1 identical over 7 bases. CDR1 LGHNT and CDR2 FRNRAP come from the germline V gene. The CDR3 has 15 residues. V trimming: 1 base; J trimming: 4 bases; junction bases outside the gene matches: 6. CDR3 amino acids: CASGLGNRDSYGYTF. In nucleotides, the CDR3 is TGTGCTAGTGGTTTGGGGAACCGGGACAGCTATGGCTACACCTTC.

V is TRBV19 and J is TRBJ2-1; D unclear. The V and J ends lost 5 bases and 4 bases respectively, with 12 bases between them. Looked up from germline, CDR1 is LNHDA and CDR2 is SQIVND (reference sequence). This CDR3 spans 14 amino acids. The CDR3 bases are TGTGCCAGTAGTTATCCAGGTTTATACAATGAGCAGTTCTTC. It specifies CASSYPGLYNEQFF.